This record covers a single TCR beta chain. Method: immunoSEQ multiplex PCR; TCRdb's copy keeps in-frame clones and lacks some. The table has under 300,000 clones, 89% seen once; the top ten hold 1.7%. Participants' own reports of clinical history determined their cohort assignment. CDR1 LGHNA and CDR2 YNFKEQ come from the germline V gene. The V and J ends lost 0 bases and 5 bases, in that order; junction bases with no gene match: 10. There are 17 residues in the CDR3. This entry belongs to a study of blood T cell repertoires in COVID-19. The overall study: In each case, the material was cDNA or gDNA derived from T cells, B-cell-depleted T cells, or PBMCs.

This clonotype was sampled from a woman aged 40-49 years who had recovered from COVID-19. This chain joins TRBV4-2 and TRBJ2-5; 9 bases match TRBD2. The sample consisted of PBMCs or T cells enriched from blood (not recorded which). CDR3 in amino acids: CASSQDQSSGMAETQYF. The CDR3, as DNA: TGTGCCAGCAGCCAAGATCAGTCTAGCGGGATGGCGGAGACCCAGTACTTC.